Listed below are T cell receptor beta chains from one sample, sequenced in a study of CD8+ T cells in alopecia areata. Generated by immunoSEQ multiplex PCR, the TCRdb table keeps only in-frame clones and is missing some. The sample has some 120,000 clones; around 48% are singletons. Sequencing input: NKG2D-low CD8+ T cells sorted from blood. Receptor source: a human donor with alopecia areata. CDR3s leave out the opening cysteine and the closing phenylalanine or tryptophan. Clone size, where shown, is once, few, many, or a class for clones that have expanded.

CDR3 length,V gene,clone size,J gene,CDR3 protein
12,TRBV29-1,few,TRBJ2-3,SVEAQISTDTQY
11,TRBV28,-,TRBJ2-7,ASSLAVLYEQY
9,TRBV30,-,TRBJ1-3,AWEEVNTIY
11,TRBV7-9,-,TRBJ2-2,ASSPGNTGELF
11,TRBV29-1,-,TRBJ1-1,SVKDSPSTEAF
11,TRBV29-1,few,TRBJ2-5,SVPGPSVETQY
14,TRBV13,-,TRBJ2-3,ASSPGVWEGTDTQY
10,TRBV15,-,TRBJ1-2,ATSNQGYGYT
10,TRBV30,-,TRBJ1-5,AWSDPPGPQH
9,TRBV29-1,few,TRBJ1-2,SVGQGDGYT
11,TRBV29-1,-,TRBJ1-5,SVDGGINQPQH
11,TRBV29-1,once,TRBJ2-7,SVAFDGAYEQY
10,TRBV27,-,TRBJ2-7,ASSLPGDEQY
13,TRBV5-1,-,TRBJ2-5,ASSLAPGQQETQY
10,TRBV7-9,-,TRBJ1-6,ASSLPGSPLH
9,TRBV29-1,few,TRBJ2-7,SVYREYEQY
13,TRBV27,few,TRBJ2-7,ASSLSPGNSYEQY
9,TRBV28,-,TRBJ2-1,ASSLSYEQF
15,TRBV30,-,TRBJ2-7,AWDRGASGILPYEQY
10,TRBV4-1,few,TRBJ2-1,ASSLTGFEQF
10,TRBV29-1,few,TRBJ2-5,SCRGPKETQY
12,TRBV2,-,TRBJ2-7,ASMLGTSIYEQY
9,TRBV29-1,few,TRBJ2-7,SVVDTYEQY
9,TRBV20-1,once,TRBJ2-1,SALAAYEQF
12,TRBV13,-,TRBJ1-4,ASSSGRTGEKLF
12,TRBV29-1,few,TRBJ2-1,SVEGGSSYNEQF
12,TRBV29-1,-,TRBJ2-2,SAYGRGSTGELF
14,TRBV30,-,TRBJ2-3,AWAVDGGGSTDTQY
9,TRBV29-1,few,TRBJ2-2,SVEGIGELF
13,TRBV2,-,TRBJ1-5,ASSDGQTNNQPQH
14,TRBV2,-,TRBJ2-2,ASRAGTGAVTGELF